A selection of T cell receptor beta chains follows, all from one sample in a study of T-cell memory formation after mild COVID-19. Via MiXCR, TCRdb re-called the 5' RACE reads, giving one row per CDR3 protein. The sample has roughly 620,000 distinct CDR3 sequences; roughly 18% are singletons. The sample taken for sequencing was PBMCs or a T cell subset sorted from them (not recorded which). Source of these receptors: an adult woman who had mild COVID-19 (a few samples of this study predate the infection). Cell type and time point are not known. Each CDR3 is given with its conserved first and last residue. D genes are given only for firm matches. A row's size may be missing; if present it is once, few, many or a size class.

D gene: .
V gene: TRBV19
clone size: few
J gene: TRBJ1-5
CDR3 length: 16
CDR3 protein: CASSISRKRGNQPQHF
CDR3 DNA: TGTGCCAGTAGTATTTCACGCAAACGGGGCAATCAGCCCCAGCATTTT

D gene: .
V gene: TRBV2
clone size: few
J gene: TRBJ1-2
CDR3 length: 13
CDR3 protein: CASSDPTKYGYTF
CDR3 DNA: TGTGCCAGCAGTGATCCCACGAAATATGGCTACACCTTC

D gene: .
V gene: TRBV11-3
clone size: few
J gene: TRBJ2-1
CDR3 length: 14
CDR3 protein: CASRLRGKDNEQFF
CDR3 DNA: TGTGCCAGCAGGTTACGCGGGAAAGACAATGAGCAGTTCTTC

D gene: .
V gene: TRBV3-1
clone size: .
J gene: TRBJ1-2
CDR3 length: 15
CDR3 protein: CASSQVSRGRGGYTF
CDR3 DNA: TGTGCCAGCAGCCAAGTTAGCAGAGGAAGGGGTGGCTACACCTTC

D gene: TRBD1
V gene: TRBV20-1
clone size: .
J gene: TRBJ1-1
CDR3 length: 14
CDR3 protein: CSARWGGGRTEAFF
CDR3 DNA: TGCAGTGCTAGATGGGGAGGGGGCAGGACTGAAGCTTTCTTT

D gene: .
V gene: TRBV6-6
clone size: .
J gene: TRBJ2-3
CDR3 length: 18
CDR3 protein: CASSYGAGSRGRTDTQYF
CDR3 DNA: TGTGCCAGCAGTTACGGGGCGGGCTCGCGGGGGCGCACAGATACGCAGTATTTT

D gene: .
V gene: TRBV6-6
clone size: .
J gene: TRBJ1-1
CDR3 length: 14
CDR3 protein: CASRGTGNKGEAFF
CDR3 DNA: TGTGCCAGCAGAGGAACAGGGAATAAGGGTGAAGCTTTCTTT

D gene: TRBD1
V gene: TRBV7-3
clone size: .
J gene: TRBJ2-7
CDR3 length: 15
CDR3 protein: CASSPGQGMVYEQYF
CDR3 DNA: TGTGCCAGCAGCCCTGGACAGGGGATGGTCTACGAGCAGTACTTC

D gene: TRBD1
V gene: TRBV10-3
clone size: few
J gene: TRBJ1-1
CDR3 length: 16
CDR3 protein: CAISESSEGASAEAFF
CDR3 DNA: TGTGCCATCAGTGAGTCAAGTGAGGGGGCAAGCGCTGAAGCTTTCTTT

D gene: .
V gene: TRBV6-1
clone size: few
J gene: TRBJ1-2
CDR3 length: 17
CDR3 protein: CASSEGGIHSMDYGYTF
CDR3 DNA: TGTGCCAGCAGTGAAGGTGGCATCCACTCCATGGACTATGGCTACACCTTC

D gene: TRBD2
V gene: TRBV20-1
clone size: .
J gene: TRBJ2-3
CDR3 length: 16
CDR3 protein: CSADQFSGSLTDTQYF
CDR3 DNA: TGCAGTGCCGACCAATTCAGCGGGAGCCTCACAGATACGCAGTATTTT

D gene: .
V gene: TRBV14
clone size: .
J gene: TRBJ2-1
CDR3 length: 13
CDR3 protein: CASSQVGYTEQFF
CDR3 DNA: TGTGCCAGCAGCCAAGTAGGTTATACTGAGCAGTTCTTC

D gene: TRBD1
V gene: TRBV15
clone size: .
J gene: TRBJ1-5
CDR3 length: 15
CDR3 protein: CATSRDDRGRQPQHF
CDR3 DNA: TGTGCCACCAGCAGAGACGACAGGGGGAGGCAGCCCCAGCATTTT

D gene: TRBD1
V gene: TRBV20-1
clone size: few
J gene: TRBJ1-1
CDR3 length: 14
CDR3 protein: CSAKRGQRNTEAFF
CDR3 DNA: TGCAGTGCTAAGCGGGGACAGAGGAACACTGAAGCTTTCTTT

D gene: .
V gene: TRBV19
clone size: few
J gene: TRBJ2-5
CDR3 length: 13
CDR3 protein: CASSIAGAQTQYF
CDR3 DNA: TGTGCCAGTAGTATAGCGGGAGCTCAGACCCAGTACTTC

D gene: .
V gene: TRBV12-3/TRBV12-4
clone size: .
J gene: TRBJ1-5
CDR3 length: 12
CDR3 protein: CASRRGAQPQHF
CDR3 DNA: TGTGCCAGCAGACGCGGAGCTCAGCCCCAGCATTTT

D gene: .
V gene: TRBV20-1
clone size: .
J gene: TRBJ2-7
CDR3 length: 17
CDR3 protein: CSARDQWRSGAGYEQYF
CDR3 DNA: TGCAGTGCTAGAGATCAATGGCGCTCAGGGGCCGGCTACGAGCAGTACTTC

D gene: TRBD1
V gene: TRBV6-5
clone size: .
J gene: TRBJ2-7
CDR3 length: 12
CDR3 protein: CASRSDREEQYF
CDR3 DNA: TGTGCCAGCAGGAGCGACAGGGAGGAGCAGTACTTC

D gene: TRBD1
V gene: TRBV2
clone size: few
J gene: TRBJ1-6
CDR3 length: 14
CDR3 protein: CASSGGTGNSPLHF
CDR3 DNA: TGTGCCAGCAGTGGTGGGACAGGGAATTCACCCCTCCACTTT

D gene: .
V gene: TRBV14
clone size: .
J gene: TRBJ2-5
CDR3 length: 12
CDR3 protein: CASSASPKTQYF
CDR3 DNA: TGTGCCAGCAGCGCGTCCCCAAAAACCCAGTACTTC

D gene: TRBD2
V gene: TRBV15
clone size: few
J gene: TRBJ2-3
CDR3 length: 17
CDR3 protein: CATSSRTSGRARDTQYF
CDR3 DNA: TGTGCCACCAGCAGCCGGACTAGCGGGAGGGCACGAGATACGCAGTATTTT

D gene: TRBD1
V gene: TRBV12-3/TRBV12-4
clone size: .
J gene: TRBJ1-5
CDR3 length: 13
CDR3 protein: CASGRTGNQPQHF
CDR3 DNA: TGTGCCAGCGGCCGGACAGGAAATCAGCCCCAGCATTTT

D gene: TRBD1
V gene: TRBV5-1
clone size: .
J gene: TRBJ2-7
CDR3 length: 14
CDR3 protein: CASSFDRGESEQYF
CDR3 DNA: TGCGCCAGCAGCTTCGACAGGGGTGAAAGCGAGCAGTACTTC

D gene: TRBD2
V gene: TRBV7-8
clone size: .
J gene: TRBJ2-5
CDR3 length: 17
CDR3 protein: CASSSIPGTSGGETQYF
CDR3 DNA: TGTGCCAGCAGCTCCATACCTGGGACTAGCGGGGGGGAGACCCAGTACTTC

D gene: .
V gene: TRBV27
clone size: .
J gene: TRBJ1-1
CDR3 length: 17
CDR3 protein: CASSLSDFRGRGTEAFF
CDR3 DNA: TGTGCCAGCAGTTTATCTGATTTCAGGGGAAGGGGGACTGAAGCTTTCTTT

D gene: TRBD1
V gene: TRBV7-9
clone size: .
J gene: TRBJ2-3
CDR3 length: 15
CDR3 protein: CASSNAGTGTDTQYF
CDR3 DNA: TGTGCCAGCAGCAATGCCGGGACAGGGACAGATACGCAGTATTTT

D gene: .
V gene: TRBV25-1
clone size: few
J gene: TRBJ1-4
CDR3 length: 15
CDR3 protein: CASSEYGKGKEKLFF
CDR3 DNA: TGTGCCAGCAGTGAATATGGGAAGGGGAAAGAAAAACTGTTTTTT

D gene: .
V gene: TRBV24-1
clone size: many
J gene: TRBJ2-2
CDR3 length: 15
CDR3 protein: CATSDLQGGTGELFF
CDR3 DNA: TGTGCCACCAGTGATTTGCAGGGAGGCACCGGGGAGCTGTTTTTT

D gene: TRBD2
V gene: TRBV7-9
clone size: .
J gene: TRBJ2-3
CDR3 length: 18
CDR3 protein: CASSSPTSGRAWEDTQYF
CDR3 DNA: TGTGCCAGCAGCTCGCCGACTAGCGGGAGGGCCTGGGAAGATACGCAGTATTTT

D gene: .
V gene: TRBV19
clone size: .
J gene: TRBJ1-5
CDR3 length: 13
CDR3 protein: CASSIRGNQPQHF
CDR3 DNA: TGTGCCAGTAGTATTCGTGGCAATCAGCCCCAGCATTTT

D gene: .
V gene: TRBV18
clone size: .
J gene: TRBJ2-5
CDR3 length: 11
CDR3 protein: CASSQIETQYF
CDR3 DNA: TGTGCCAGCTCACAGATCGAGACCCAGTACTTC

D gene: .
V gene: TRBV12-3/TRBV12-4
clone size: few
J gene: TRBJ2-7
CDR3 length: 14
CDR3 protein: CASSPSGATYEQYF
CDR3 DNA: TGTGCCAGCAGCCCTTCGGGAGCCACCTACGAGCAGTACTTC

D gene: TRBD2
V gene: TRBV7-9
clone size: few
J gene: TRBJ2-1
CDR3 length: 15
CDR3 protein: CASRGLAGLGGEQFF
CDR3 DNA: TGTGCCAGCAGAGGACTAGCGGGCCTGGGGGGAGAGCAGTTCTTC

D gene: .
V gene: TRBV12-3/TRBV12-4
clone size: few
J gene: TRBJ2-7
CDR3 length: 14
CDR3 protein: CASSIGTNPYEQYF
CDR3 DNA: TGTGCCAGCAGTATCGGGACAAATCCCTACGAGCAGTACTTC

D gene: .
V gene: TRBV9
clone size: .
J gene: TRBJ2-5
CDR3 length: 12
CDR3 protein: CASSVGQETQYF
CDR3 DNA: TGTGCCAGCAGCGTAGGGCAAGAGACCCAGTACTTC

D gene: .
V gene: TRBV5-6
clone size: few
J gene: TRBJ2-7
CDR3 length: 15
CDR3 protein: CASSLIPESSYEQYF
CDR3 DNA: TGTGCCAGCAGCTTGATCCCCGAGAGCTCCTACGAGCAGTACTTC

D gene: TRBD2
V gene: TRBV7-2
clone size: few
J gene: TRBJ2-5
CDR3 length: 14
CDR3 protein: CASSRWGEGETQYF
CDR3 DNA: TGTGCCAGCAGCCGATGGGGGGAGGGAGAGACCCAGTACTTC

D gene: .
V gene: TRBV5-8
clone size: few
J gene: TRBJ2-7
CDR3 length: 15
CDR3 protein: CASSLGHRTSYEQYF
CDR3 DNA: TGTGCCAGCAGCTTGGGACACCGAACCTCCTACGAGCAGTACTTC

D gene: TRBD1
V gene: TRBV6-4
clone size: many
J gene: TRBJ2-2
CDR3 length: 15
CDR3 protein: CASRPGTGNTGELFF
CDR3 DNA: TGTGCCAGCAGACCCGGGACAGGGAACACCGGGGAGCTGTTTTTT

D gene: .
V gene: TRBV4-1
clone size: many
J gene: TRBJ1-5
CDR3 length: 13
CDR3 protein: CASSQEWLQPQHF
CDR3 DNA: TGCGCCAGCAGCCAAGAATGGCTCCAGCCCCAGCATTTT

D gene: .
V gene: TRBV7-3
clone size: few
J gene: TRBJ1-3
CDR3 length: 15
CDR3 protein: CASSLSGTAGNTIYF
CDR3 DNA: TGTGCCAGCAGCCTTTCCGGGACTGCTGGAAACACCATATATTTT